The 27 T cell receptor beta chains given below trace back to one sample, sequenced in a study of cytomegalovirus exposure and HLA in healthy donors. Primers included in the PCR were 60 Vbeta and 13 Jbeta primers. The table came from immunoSEQ multiplex PCR; TCRdb's copy has only in-frame clones and leaves some out. The repertoire has more than 95,000 clones, over 12% of them found once; the top ten carry roughly 0.79%. The sample was PBMCs. Receptor source: a female donor in good health and CMV-seronegative.

This clone was seen a few times. The chain carries TRBV10-3 and TRBJ2-7, with TRBD2 matching 13 bases. The germline CDR1 and CDR2 sequences are ENHRY and SYGVKD. Unmatched junction bases numbered 8, after V lost 7 bases and J lost 5 bases. The CDR3 spans 15 residues. The CDR3 bases are TGTGCCATCATGGGGACTAGCGGGGCTTCCAACGAGCAGTACTTC. Amino acid sequence: CAIMGTSGASNEQYF.

The chain has TRBV12-5 and TRBJ2-1, with TRBD1 matching over 7 bases. J was trimmed by 4 bases and V by 2 bases; bases with no gene match: 5. Germline assignment: CDR1 LGHNT and CDR2 FRNRAP. This CDR3 contains 15 residues. The CDR3 region is CASGLTTGSYNEQFF. DNA of the CDR3: TGTGCTAGTGGTTTGACGACAGGGTCTTACAATGAGCAGTTCTTC. Filled out from reference TRBV12-5 and TRBJ2-1, the complete variable domain reads DARVTQTPRHKVTEMGQEVTMRCQPILGHNTVFWYRQTMMQGLELLAYFRNRAPLDDSGMPKDRFSAEMPDATLATLKIQPSEPRDSAVYFCASGLTTGSYNEQFFGPGTRLTVL.

This clone was picked up a small number of times. Here the CDR3 DNA reads TGTGCCAGCTCACCACCGCAAGGGAGCAGTACTAATGAAAAACTGTTTTTT. This encodes CASSPPQGSSTNEKLFF. The chain recombines TRBV18 with TRBJ1-4; D gene uncertain. This CDR3 is 17 amino acids long. The germline V and J ends were trimmed by 0 bases and 2 bases, with 13 bases remaining between them. Looked up from germline, CDR1 is KGHSH and CDR2 is LQKENI.

This chain uses TRBV5-4 with TRBJ2-2, with TRBD1 as a possible D gene (6 bases). The V end was cut by 3 bases, the J end by 1 base, with 7 bases between. CDR1 SGHNT and CDR2 YYREEE come from the germline V gene (reference sequence). The CDR3 length is 14 residues. The CDR3 protein is CASSSTGNTGELFF. The CDR3 nucleotides read TGTGCCAGCAGCTCGACAGGGAACACCGGGGAGCTGTTTTTT.

The V and J genes are TRBV15 and TRBJ2-7; 9 nucleotides line up with TRBD1. V lost 5 bases to trimming and J lost 3 bases; unmatched junction nucleotides: 8. CDR3 length: 15 amino acids. The germline V gene encodes CDR1 LNHNV and CDR2 YYDKDF (reference sequence). CDR3 residues: CATSPRVTGGYEQYF. In DNA, the CDR3 is TGTGCCACCAGCCCCCGGGTGACAGGGGGCTACGAGCAGTACTTC. Full variable domain (remainder filled in from reference TRBV15 and TRBJ2-7): DAMVIQNPRYQVTQFGKPVTLSCSQTLNHNVMYWYQQKSSQAPKLLFHYYDKDFNNEADTPDNFQSRRPNTSFCFLDIRSPGLGDTAMYLCATSPRVTGGYEQYFGPGTRLTVT.

This CDR3 is CASSKVRAGGQETQYF. The CDR3 coding sequence is TGTGCCAGCAGCAAAGTAAGAGCGGGGGGCCAAGAGACCCAGTACTTC. The chain carries TRBV21-1 and TRBJ2-5; TRBD2, the table's D call, was not compared with the DNA. TRBV21-1 is recorded as a pseudogene. This CDR3 region has 16 residues.

This clone showed up just a few times. The V gene is TRBV27, the J gene TRBJ2-2, with 11 bases identical to TRBD1. Germline CDR1 reads MNHEY; CDR2 reads SMNVEV (reference sequence). After removal of 3 bases from V and 4 bases from J, the junction contained 7 bases not matched to a gene. The CDR3 has 17 residues. DNA for the CDR3: TGTGCCAGCAGTTTGTGGACAGGGGGCGTCTTCACCGGGGAGCTGTTTTTT. Its translation: CASSLWTGGVFTGELFF.

V gene TRBV10-3 combines with J gene TRBJ2-1, with TRBD2 matching over 9 bases. The ends lost 10 bases at V and 2 bases at J; junction bases unmatched: 3. CDR3 size: 13 residues. Germline assignment: CDR1 ENHRY and CDR2 SYGVKD. CDR3 protein: CATSGAAYNEQFF. The CDR3 nucleotides are TGTGCCACTAGCGGGGCCGCCTACAATGAGCAGTTCTTC.

V and J are TRBV7-2 and TRBJ2-7; possible D gene TRBD1, 5 bases. This CDR3 is 15 amino acids long. The germline CDR1 and CDR2 sequences are SGHTA and FQGNSA. The V end was cut by 1 base, the J end by 6 bases, with 16 bases between. The CDR3 nucleotides read TGTGCCAGCAGCTTAGGAAGCAGGAGTCAGGGCGAGCAGTACTTC. As protein: CASSLGSRSQGEQYF.

The rearrangement joins TRBV15 to TRBJ1-2, with a weak D call TRBD1 (6 bases). This CDR3 has 13 residues. Germline loops: CDR1 LNHNV, CDR2 YYDKDF (reference sequence). V was clipped by 4 bases and J by 4 bases, with 10 bases between them. CDR3 bases: TGTGCCACCAGCACCGGACAGTTCTATGGCTACACCTTC. Protein product: CATSTGQFYGYTF.

This clone showed up just a few times. V and J are TRBV30 and TRBJ1-2; D remains unclear. The V end was cut by 3 bases, the J end by 2 bases, with 10 bases between. The CDR3 has 13 residues. Germline-derived CDR1 and CDR2 are GTSNPN and SVGIG (reference sequence). The CDR3 spells CAWRPGSNYGYTF. CDR3 nucleotide sequence: TGTGCCTGGAGGCCCGGGAGCAACTATGGCTACACCTTC.

The gene calls are TRBV5-1 and TRBJ2-7, with 8 bases fitting TRBD1. The CDR3 covers 15 residues. Looked up from germline, CDR1 is SGHRS and CDR2 is YFSETQ. V shed 5 bases, J shed 10 bases, and the junction held 17 bases outside the gene matches. The CDR3 sequence is CASRLSGTGLPEQYF. As DNA, the CDR3 is TGCGCCAGCAGGCTATCCGGGACAGGTCTACCGGAACAGTACTTC.

V gene TRBV5-1 combines with J gene TRBJ2-3; 14 positions agree with TRBD2. Germline V gene data show CDR1 as SGHRS and CDR2 as YFSETQ. V lost 3 bases and J lost 2; bases outside the gene matches: 2. There are 16 residues in the CDR3. The CDR3 loop is CASSSGLAGATDTQYF. The DNA of the CDR3 is TGCGCCAGCAGCTCGGGACTAGCGGGGGCCACAGATACGCAGTATTTT.

The genes are TRBV30 and TRBJ2-7; 9 bases agree with TRBD1. The germline V gene has CDR1 GTSNPN and CDR2 SVGIG (reference sequence). Unmatched junction bases numbered 6, after V lost 4 bases and J lost 2 bases. The CDR3 is 14 residues long. The CDR3 DNA follows: TGTGCCTGGAAGAGGGGACAGGGCACCTACGAGCAGTACTTC. This encodes CAWKRGQGTYEQYF.

This clone was picked up a small number of times. In DNA form, the CDR3 reads TGTGCCAGCAGTGAGGCTCCCGGGACAGGGGGCTATGGCTACACCTTC. Amino acid sequence: CASSEAPGTGGYGYTF. V usage is TRBV6-1 and J usage is TRBJ1-2; 11 bases are shared with TRBD1. The CDR3 contains 16 residues. From germline, CDR1 is MNHNS and CDR2 SASEGT. V lost 3 bases, J lost 4 bases, and 7 bases stayed unmatched.

This clone was detected only a few times. V usage is TRBV6-4 and J usage is TRBJ2-7, with TRBD2 matching 10 bases. Germline V CDR1 and CDR2: MRHNA, SNTAGT. CDR3 size: 15 residues. Trimming took 9 bases from V and 4 from J; bases not matched to a gene: 12. The CDR3 DNA reads TGTGCCAGTATTTTAGAGCGGGAGGGCCAGTACGAGCAGTACTTC. As protein: CASILEREGQYEQYF.

This clone was observed a handful of times. Other DNA sequences in the same sample also yield this CDR3. The rearrangement links TRBV9 to TRBJ2-1; the D is unclear. The CDR3 runs 12 residues. Germline V CDR1 and CDR2: SGDLS, YYNGEE. V lost 0 bases to trimming and J lost 5 bases, with 3 bases between them. CDR3 sequence: CASSVGDNEQFF. CDR3 nucleotides: TGTGCCAGCAGCGTAGGAGACAATGAGCAGTTCTTC. Complete variable domain (other parts from reference TRBV9 and TRBJ2-1): DSGVTQTPKHLITATGQRVTLRCSPRSGDLSVYWYQQSLDQGLQFLIQYYNGEERAKGNILERFSAQQFPDLHSELNLSSLELGDSALYFCASSVGDNEQFFGPGTRLTVL.

The V gene is TRBV25-1, the J gene TRBJ2-5, with 10 positions matching TRBD2. There are 15 residues in the CDR3. The junction had 2 bases not matched to a gene; V was cut back by 4 bases and J by 0 bases. From germline, CDR1 is MGHDK and CDR2 SYGVNS. Here the CDR3 reads CASSGAGGDQETQYF. The CDR3 region has the DNA TGTGCCAGCAGTGGAGCGGGGGGGGACCAAGAGACCCAGTACTTC.

There are a few counts of this clone. The chain is built from TRBV9 and TRBJ1-2; D gene uncertain. V was pared by 4 bases and J by 5 bases, with 9 bases between. Germline V gene lookup returns CDR1 SGDLS and CDR2 YYNGEE. The CDR3 is made up of 12 amino acids. Here the CDR3 DNA reads TGTGCCAGCAGCACACATGATTATGGCTACACCTTC. The encoded protein is CASSTHDYGYTF.

This clone was observed a few times. The chain combines TRBV28 with TRBJ1-4; TRBD1 matches 11 bases. The CDR3 runs 15 residues. V lost 3 bases to trimming and J lost 11 bases; unmatched junction nucleotides: 8. CDR1 and CDR2 from the germline V gene are MDHEN and SYDVKM. The CDR3 loop reads CASSFEGQGERKLFF. CDR3 coding DNA: TGTGCCAGCAGTTTTGAGGGACAGGGGGAACGGAAACTGTTTTTT.

This clone was recorded a few times. The rearrangement uses TRBV4-1 and TRBJ1-3; D gene uncertain. CDR3 length equals 15 residues. CDR1 is MGHRA, CDR2 YSYEKL, per germline. Trimming removed 1 base at V and 0 bases at J, with 7 bases between. CDR3 loop: CASSQGVSSGNTIYF. As DNA, the CDR3 is TGCGCCAGCAGCCAAGGAGTGAGCTCTGGAAACACCATATATTTT.

This clone occurred a few times. The rearrangement uses TRBV10-2 and TRBJ2-3; D is ambiguous. The CDR3 runs to 14 residues. The germline V gene encodes CDR1 WSHSY and CDR2 SAAADI. Trimming cost V 2 bases and J 4 bases, with 10 bases left between them. CDR3 sequence: CASSEKSIPDTQYF. In nucleotides, the CDR3 is TGCGCCAGCAGTGAGAAGTCTATTCCAGATACGCAGTATTTT.

This clone was observed a handful of times. The chain links TRBV6-1 to TRBJ1-2; 8 nucleotides agree with TRBD1. Germline V CDR1 and CDR2: MNHNS, SASEGT. The CDR3 is made up of 13 amino acids. The trim removed 4 bases at V and 8 bases at J, leaving 6 bases unmatched. CDR3 residues: CASSADRAGGYTF. In DNA form, the CDR3 reads TGTGCCAGCAGTGCGGACAGGGCGGGAGGCTACACCTTC.

The rearrangement joins TRBV5-8 to TRBJ2-1, with TRBD2 matching over 11 bases. The J segment lost 7 bases and the V segment lost 1 base, leaving 7 bases of the junction unmatched. From germline, CDR1 is SGHTS and CDR2 YDEGEE. The CDR3 totals 16 residues. The CDR3 bases are TGTGCCAGCAGCTTGCCAGGACTAGCGGGTTTAAATGAGCAGTTCTTC. Protein: CASSLPGLAGLNEQFF.

The chain is built from TRBV11-2 and TRBJ1-5; TRBD1 matches at 10 bases. The V gene's germline CDR1 is SGHAT and CDR2 FQNNGV. The V gene end was trimmed by 5 bases and the J gene end by 5 bases; junction bases not matched to a gene: 6. The CDR3 runs 15 residues. CDR3 sequence reads: CASSTDRGLDQPQHF. The DNA of the CDR3 is TGTGCCAGCAGCACCGACAGGGGGCTCGATCAGCCCCAGCATTTT.

This clone was picked up a small number of times. The V and J genes are TRBV7-8 and TRBJ2-4; 10 nucleotides align to TRBD2. The CDR3 has 17 residues. V lost 4 bases, J lost 5 bases, and 11 bases stayed unmatched. CDR1 is SGHVS, CDR2 FQNEAQ, per germline. CDR3: CASSSGSGGARENIQYF. The CDR3 coding sequence is TGTGCCAGCAGCTCCGGAAGCGGGGGGGCCAGGGAAAACATTCAGTACTTC.

Regarding this clone: Distinct nucleotide sequences in the sample also encode this CDR3. This rearrangement joins TRBV2 to TRBJ1-3, with D tentatively TRBD1 (6 bases). Trimming left V 2 bases short and J 1 base short, with 9 bases between. The length of the CDR3 is 15 residues. Germline values: CDR1 SNHLY, CDR2 FYNNEI. The CDR3 loop reads CASSERQGSGNTIYF. The CDR3 nucleotides are TGTGCCAGCAGTGAACGTCAGGGGTCTGGAAACACCATATATTTT.